This TCR beta chain was captured by sequencing in a study of blood T cell repertoires in COVID-19. Study background: COVID-19 samples, acute and convalescent, were from the United States, Italy and Spain. From T cells, B-cell-depleted T cells, or PBMCs came the material, which was cDNA or gDNA.

The data were produced by immunoSEQ multiplex PCR, yet TCRdb's version contains in-frame clones alone and is incomplete. The sample contains some 150,000 clones, around nine tenths of which appear only once. The V end lost 1 base, the J end lost 8 bases, and 15 bases lay between the germline ends. The CDR3 consists of 15 residues. Germline values: CDR1 MNHEY, CDR2 SMNVEV (reference sequence). In terms of age and location, participants ranged from roughly 18 to 90 years and lived in about two dozen US areas. This TCR was recovered from a woman aged 25 to 39 with acute COVID-19. J is TRBJ1-3 and V is TRBV27; D remains unclear. Specimen: PBMCs or T cells enriched from blood (not recorded which). The CDR3, as DNA: TGTGCCAGCAGTTTATTTAGTCCCATTACGGACACCATATATTTT. The encoded protein is CASSLFSPITDTIYF.